This is a list of T cell receptor beta chains from one sample in a study of cytomegalovirus exposure and HLA in healthy donors. The data were produced by immunoSEQ multiplex PCR, yet TCRdb's version contains in-frame clones alone and is incomplete. The data contain about 190,000 clones, 75% to 80% of them singletons. The sequenced sample consisted of PBMCs. The source is a woman under 40 in good health and CMV-seropositive. CDR3s include the opening cysteine and the closing phenylalanine or tryptophan. The D gene is left open where the match is weak. Clone size appears in some rows only: once, few, many, or a class for an expanded clone.

j_call v_call clone_size d_call cdr3_nt cdr3_aa
TRBJ1-4 TRBV7-9 few TRBD1 TGTGCCAGCAGCTTTGGCTGGGGACAGGGTTTTGAAAAACTGTTTTTT CASSFGWGQGFEKLFF
TRBJ2-7 TRBV28 NA TRBD1 TGTGCCAGCACCAATCCTGACAGGGGGTACGAGCAGTACTTC CASTNPDRGYEQYF
TRBJ2-5 TRBV10-3 NA NA TGTGCCATCAGTGAGTCGATGGGCCGGGACATCCCTCGGGAGACCCAGTACTTC CAISESMGRDIPRETQYF
TRBJ1-2 TRBV7-9 once NA TGTGCCAGCAGCTTAGAATCAGATCTCTTTCAGGGCTACACCTTC CASSLESDLFQGYTF
TRBJ2-1 TRBV30 NA TRBD2 TGTGCCTGGAGCGGGGGACGCGCCGGGGGGAATGAGCAGTTCTTC CAWSGGRAGGNEQFF
TRBJ1-5 TRBV7-6 NA NA TGTGCCAGCAGCAAGACAGAGAATCAGCCCCAGCATTTT CASSKTENQPQHF
TRBJ2-7 TRBV2 NA TRBD2 TGTGCCAGCAGTGAGGTGGGAGGGTTCACCTACGAGCAGTACTTC CASSEVGGFTYEQYF
TRBJ2-5 TRBV29-1 few TRBD2 TGCAGCGTTGAAGGTCTAGCGGGAATAGAGACCCAGTACTTC CSVEGLAGIETQYF
TRBJ2-7 TRBV7-9 NA TRBD2 TGTGCCAGCACCCGGACTAGCGGTTCCTACGAGCAGTACTTC CASTRTSGSYEQYF
TRBJ1-5 TRBV5-6 NA NA TGTGCCAGCAGCTTCTCGGGAAAGGGTAGCAATCAGCCCCAGCATTTT CASSFSGKGSNQPQHF
TRBJ1-1 TRBV30 NA NA TGTGCCTGGAGTGTAAGGGGACTTCGGGACACTGAAGCTTTCTTT CAWSVRGLRDTEAFF
TRBJ2-7 TRBV9 few TRBD2 TGTGCCAGCAGCGCCCTTCTAGCGGGAGGGAAATACGAGCAGTACTTC CASSALLAGGKYEQYF
TRBJ2-7 TRBV11-2 NA TRBD2 TGTGCCAGCAGCTGGACTAGCGGGGGTTACGAGCAGTACTTC CASSWTSGGYEQYF
TRBJ2-7 TRBV5-1 NA NA TGCGCCAGCAGCCTATTACAGGGTTTCTACGAGCAGTACTTC CASSLLQGFYEQYF
TRBJ2-7 TRBV2 NA NA TGTGCCAGCACCCAGGGATGGGGCTACGAGCAGTACTTC CASTQGWGYEQYF
TRBJ1-1 TRBV11-1 NA TRBD1 TGTGCCAGCACCCCGGGACAGCGGAACACTGAAGCTTTCTTT CASTPGQRNTEAFF
TRBJ1-5 TRBV7-9 few TRBD1 TGTGCCAGCAGCACAGGGGGGGACGGGCAGCCCCAGCATTTT CASSTGGDGQPQHF
TRBJ1-2 TRBV4-3 NA TRBD1 TGCGCCAGCAGCCCCCAAACAGGGGGCGCCGACTATGGCTACACCTTC CASSPQTGGADYGYTF
TRBJ1-1 TRBV7-3 once TRBD1 TGTGCCAGCAGCCCCCGACAGGGAGTTTATTTGAACACTGAAGCTTTCTTT CASSPRQGVYLNTEAFF
TRBJ1-4 TRBV7-6 NA TRBD1 TGTGCCAGCAGCTTAGGTGCCAGGGGGCGGGAAAAACTGTTTTTT CASSLGARGREKLFF
TRBJ2-7 TRBV10-3 NA TRBD2 TGTGCCATCAGCCTAGGGACTAGCGGAAACTACGAGCAGTACTTC CAISLGTSGNYEQYF
TRBJ2-7 TRBV7-9 NA NA TGTGCCAGCAGCTTCGGGACACAGGTTAGGCAGCAGTACTTC CASSFGTQVRQQYF
TRBJ2-7 TRBV27 NA NA TGTGCCAGCATAAAGGGAAGCGGCTCCTACGAGCAGTACTTC CASIKGSGSYEQYF
TRBJ2-1 TRBV5-1 NA TRBD2 TGCGCCAGCAGCTCACTCGGACTAGCGCAGAGCTCCTACAATGAGCAGTTCTTC CASSSLGLAQSSYNEQFF
TRBJ1-5 TRBV27 NA NA TGTGCCAGCAGTTTATTGGCGGATAGCAATCAGCCCCAGCATTTT CASSLLADSNQPQHF
TRBJ2-6 TRBV5-4 few NA TGTGCCAGCAGCTTGGAGTTAGGGGCAGCTCCAGGGGCCAACGTCCTGACTTTC CASSLELGAAPGANVLTF
TRBJ2-6 TRBV10-2 NA NA TGCGCCAGCAGTGACGGGGAGAGCTCTGGGGCCAACGTCCTGACTTTC CASSDGESSGANVLTF
TRBJ2-5 TRBV5-5 NA TRBD2 TGTGCCAGCAGCTTGAAGGGACTAGCGGGAGGGTTAAGGTGGACCCAGTACTTC CASSLKGLAGGLRWTQYF
TRBJ2-1 TRBV29-1 NA TRBD2 TGCAGCGCCCAGCGGGGGGACGGGGAGCAGTTCTTC CSAQRGDGEQFF
TRBJ2-7 TRBV7-2 NA TRBD2 TGTGCCAGCAGCCCATTGGGGACTACCGAGCAGTACTTC CASSPLGTTEQYF
TRBJ1-2 TRBV7-2 NA NA TGTGCCAGCAGCCCCGGTCCGGGACTCCCGGTGTCTATGGCTACGACCTTC CASSPGPGLPVSMATTF
TRBJ2-7 TRBV27 once NA TGTGCCAGCGGGACAAGGAACGAGCAGTACTTC CASGTRNEQYF
TRBJ1-1 TRBV5-1 NA NA TGCGCCAGCAGCTTCCGGACGGGAAACACTGAAGCTTTCTTT CASSFRTGNTEAFF
TRBJ1-5 TRBV30 NA NA TGTGCCTGGAGTCTAGGGGTTGGCCAGCCCCAGCATTTT CAWSLGVGQPQHF
TRBJ1-4 TRBV7-2 NA NA TGTGCCAGCAGCGCCCTGGGGGGGGCGGATGAAAAACTGTTTTTT CASSALGGADEKLFF
TRBJ1-2 TRBV28 NA NA TGTGCCAGCAGTTTAACTGGCAGGTGGCAAGGCTACACCTTC CASSLTGRWQGYTF
TRBJ2-1 TRBV5-4 NA TRBD2 TGTGCCAGCAGCTCAGATAGACTAGCGGGGGGACTTGAGCAGTTCTTC CASSSDRLAGGLEQFF
TRBJ2-1 TRBV7-2 NA NA TGTGCCAGCAGCTCGGGACTGGGTGCGCAGTTCTTC CASSSGLGAQFF
TRBJ1-3 TRBV28 once NA TGTGCCAGCAGTCCCTGGCGGGGAAACACCATATATTTT CASSPWRGNTIYF
TRBJ2-7 TRBV28 once NA TGTGCCAGCAGTTTATGGTACCTCGAGGGCATTTCCTACGAGCAGTACTTC CASSLWYLEGISYEQYF
TRBJ1-1 TRBV11-2 NA TRBD1 TGTGCCAGCAGCTTCCGGGACAGACGTGAAGCTTTCTTT CASSFRDRREAFF
TRBJ1-4 TRBV4-3 few TRBD1 TGCGCCAGCAGCCTTACGGGACAGGGTCTTGAAAAACTGTTTTTT CASSLTGQGLEKLFF
TRBJ2-1 TRBV19 NA NA TGTGCCAGTAGTATCCCCGGGGCCTACAATGAGCAGTTCTTC CASSIPGAYNEQFF
TRBJ2-2 TRBV5-1 NA TRBD1 TGCGCCAGCAGCCTATCACGACAGGGGCTGGGGGAGCTGTTTTTT CASSLSRQGLGELFF
TRBJ2-2 TRBV9 NA TRBD1 TGTGCCAGCAGCGTAGACAGGGGGCGCCTAACCGCCGGGGAGCTGTTTTTT CASSVDRGRLTAGELFF
TRBJ2-6 TRBV30 NA NA TGTGCCTGGAGTGAGGGGTCCGGGGCCAACGTCCTGACTTTC CAWSEGSGANVLTF
TRBJ1-1 TRBV27 NA NA TGTGCCAGCAGTTTCCTGTCGAACACTGAAGCTTTCTTT CASSFLSNTEAFF
TRBJ2-1 TRBV5-6 NA TRBD2 TGTGCCAGCAGCTCTAGCGGACGCTCCTACAATGAGCAGTTCTTC CASSSSGRSYNEQFF
TRBJ2-4 TRBV5-1 NA NA TGCGCCAGCAGCTTGGAGCCTCAAAACATTCAGTACTTC CASSLEPQNIQYF
TRBJ1-1 TRBV5-1 few TRBD1 TGCGCCAGCAGCTTGGGACAGGGGGCGCGGAGGGACACTGAAGCTTTCTTT CASSLGQGARRDTEAFF
TRBJ1-5 TRBV19 NA TRBD1 TGTGCCAGTAGCGGGACAGGGGGCGCTGACCAGCCCCAGCATTTT CASSGTGGADQPQHF
TRBJ1-5 TRBV5-1 NA NA TGCGCCAGCAGCCCAGGAGGGGAGAATCAGCCCCAGCATTTT CASSPGGENQPQHF
TRBJ2-5 TRBV13 few TRBD2 TGTGCCAGCAGCTTAAGGCTAGCGGGTTTTCGAGAGACCCAGTACTTC CASSLRLAGFRETQYF